This TCR beta chain emerged from a study of blood T cell repertoires in COVID-19 (dated by TCRdb to 2020 to 2021). General notes on the study: Samples from collaborators originated in the United States, Italy and Spain and spanned both the acute and convalescent phases of COVID-19. The samples were drawn from the first 160 participants of the ongoing ImmuneRACE study and from 1,200 or so subjects provided by 6 global collaborators. Where HLA class I and class II types were available, the types were taken from metadata supplied by the sample provider, not from assay-based typing. Sample metadata almost always included a de-identified subject ID, COVID-19 status, age in years and sex. Deeply sampled blood TCRbeta repertoires from subjects exposed to, actively infected with, or recovered from COVID-19 were included in the dataset. The material from the prospective study consisted of cDNA or gDNA derived from T cells, B-cell-depleted T cells, or PBMCs. The repertoires were released in a freely available public database meant as a resource for research on the immune response to SARS-CoV-2.

Turning to this clone: Its antigen remains unidentified. Base qualities are not at hand, and no much larger clone is one base apart.

Enrolling through a virtual design, the prospective study's participants ranged in age from roughly 18 to 89 years and lived across about two dozen United States geographic areas. To assign participants to cohorts, the prospective study relied on clinical history that participants themselves reported in a screening survey and a study questionnaire. For ImmuneRACE Cohort 3, a participant was defined as recovered based on two consecutive negative NP/OP PCR tests, clearance by a healthcare professional, or resolution of symptoms. In the prospective study, whole blood, serum and a nasopharyngeal or oropharyngeal swab were collected from each participant by mobile phlebotomists. Participants in the prospective study had the option to provide additional blood draws and questionnaires over a roughly 2-month period. Before DNA extraction, blood samples from the prospective study were shipped at room temperature or frozen.

V and J are trimmed by 4 bases and 5 bases, and the gene matches miss 8 bases of the junction. Its CDR3 holds 16 amino acids, cysteine through phenylalanine. The retained sequence is limited to the CDR3, 48 bases, with the frame set at the first base. For CDR1 and CDR2, the germline V gene lists KGHSH and LQKENI. Overall results and qualifications from the work: Clinical and demographic metadata were provided uncurated, with the amount varying by source and participant.

The immunoSEQ Assay, a bias-controlled multiplex PCR, was used to amplify TCRbeta CDR3 regions from genomic DNA. Under the source paper's analysis protocol: The number of nucleated cells in each sample was estimated by amplification of reference gene primers within the assay. To quantify the absolute abundance of each unique TCRbeta CDR3 rearrangement, sequence reads were collapsed and filtered. For each sample, productive Simpson clonality was calculated as the square root of Simpson's diversity index across productive rearrangements. TCRdb mirrors the immuneACCESS table, restricted to in-frame sequences. Some clones are absent from its copies; in checked studies, under half trace to an unresolved V gene, and the reason for the others is unknown. The V and J calls and clone size were taken over from that table, and D and trimming were inferred from the DNA. The sample records roughly 320,000 clones, under 90% of which are singletons. The ten top clones hold about 4.1% of the sample.

In this chain, TRBV18 is recombined with TRBJ1-4, and 9 junctional nucleotides match TRBD1. The specimen sequenced was PBMCs or T cells enriched from blood (not recorded which). This clonotype originated in a man aged 25 to 40 who had recovered from COVID-19. DNA sequence: TGTGCCAGCTCACTATACCTCGGACAGGGGAATGAAAAACTGTTTTTT. Translated, it reads CASSLYLGQGNEKLFF.